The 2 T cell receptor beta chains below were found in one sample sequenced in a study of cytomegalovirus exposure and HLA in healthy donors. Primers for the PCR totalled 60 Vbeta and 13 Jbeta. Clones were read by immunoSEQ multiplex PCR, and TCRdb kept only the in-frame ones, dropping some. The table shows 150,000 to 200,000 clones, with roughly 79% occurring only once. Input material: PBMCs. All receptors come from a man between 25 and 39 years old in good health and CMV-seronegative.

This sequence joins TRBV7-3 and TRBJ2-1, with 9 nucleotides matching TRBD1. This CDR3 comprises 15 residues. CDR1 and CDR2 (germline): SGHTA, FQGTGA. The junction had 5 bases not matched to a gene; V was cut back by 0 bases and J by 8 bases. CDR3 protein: CASSLTWTGEDEQFF. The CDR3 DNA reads TGTGCCAGCAGCTTAACGTGGACAGGGGAGGATGAGCAGTTCTTC.

The CDR3 is CASTARDYEQYF. The CDR3 DNA follows: TGTGCCAGCACCGCCCGGGACTACGAGCAGTACTTC. The chain has TRBV6-5 and TRBJ2-7; D perhaps matches TRBD2 (5 bases). CDR3 length: 12 residues. The germline V gene encodes CDR1 MNHEY and CDR2 SVGAGI. Trimming cost V 7 bases and J 3 bases, with 10 bases left between them.